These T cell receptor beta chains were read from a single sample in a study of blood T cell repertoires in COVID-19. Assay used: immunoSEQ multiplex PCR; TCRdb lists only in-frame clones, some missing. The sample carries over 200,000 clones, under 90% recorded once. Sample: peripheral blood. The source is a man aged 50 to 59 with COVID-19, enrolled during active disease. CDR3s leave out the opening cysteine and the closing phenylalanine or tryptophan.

ASSLVGQNYGYT,TRBV7-8
ASSQDQSGFNTEAF,TRBV4-3
ASSLGREGGYT,TRBV5-6
ASSNREPSTDTQY,TRBV7-9
ATSDRTSGRTDTQY,TRBV24-1
ASSPGQGALGSPLH,TRBV19
ASSNPGQNTEAF,TRBV5-1
ASSLGGTVSYEQY,TRBV7-6
ATSDPRGVNEQY,TRBV24-1
ASSQDIGGSRPDEQY,TRBV3-1/TRBV3-2
AWSFAGLTEQY,TRBV30
ASRAPGQGD,TRBV2
ASSPLAVAASGANVLT,TRBV18
ASSVSGQGNEKLF,TRBV9
ASRALAGAYNEQF,TRBV19
ASSLYRVLQNTEAF,TRBV7-9
ASSLDRVTGNTIY,TRBV5-1
ASSHIAGGGTDTQY,TRBV14